These 14 T cell receptor beta chains share one sample of origin, sequenced in a study of shared T cell receptors in the human thymus. Sequenced by immunoSEQ multiplex PCR; TCRdb stores in-frame clones only, minus some. The sample lists roughly 410,000 clones, around 93% occurring once. The sequencing input was thymocytes. These receptors originate from a human donor.

The DNA of the CDR3 is TGTGCCAGCAGTTCCATCCTGGAGCAGCCACAGCGGAGGACCCCGCTCGAGCAGTACTTC. Translated, it gives CASSSILEQPQRRTPLEQYF. The chain has TRBV27 and TRBJ2-7, with D possibly matching TRBD2 (5 bases). The ends were cut back, 4 bases at V and 6 bases at J, with 34 bases in the middle. The CDR3 is 20 amino acids. CDR1 and CDR2 from the germline V gene are MNHEY and SMNVEV (reference sequence).

This chain links TRBV4-3 with TRBJ2-1, with 11 bases that match TRBD2. The CDR3 totals 17 residues. V trimming: 0 bases; J trimming: 6 bases; junction bases outside the gene matches: 7. Germline CDR1 is LGHNA and CDR2 is YSLEER. The CDR3 DNA reads as TGCGCCAGCAGCCAAGAGCTAGCGGGAGGTGAAGTCAATGAGCAGTTCTTC. Translating gives CASSQELAGGEVNEQFF.

This sequence joins TRBV5-1 and TRBJ1-3; D is ambiguous. CDR1 and CDR2 (germline): SGHRS, YFSETQ. V lost 2 bases and J 4 bases, leaving 10 bases between the germline ends. There are 14 residues in the CDR3. The CDR3 sequence is CASSFEHNGNTIYF. The CDR3 DNA is TGCGCCAGCAGCTTTGAGCATAACGGAAACACCATATATTTT.

This clone was seen just once. This rearrangement joins TRBV7-2 to TRBJ2-3; 12 bases match TRBD2. J gave up 4 bases and V 1 base, and 3 bases lay outside the gene matches. CDR3 length equals 16 residues. From germline, CDR1 is SGHTA and CDR2 FQGNSA. Written as DNA, the CDR3 is TGTGCCAGCAGCTTAGGAACTAGCGGGAGGCCAGATACGCAGTATTTT. As protein: CASSLGTSGRPDTQYF.

This rearrangement joins TRBV5-4 to TRBJ2-1; 12 bases align to TRBD2. The CDR3 totals 18 residues. Germline assignment: CDR1 SGHNT and CDR2 YYREEE (reference sequence). The J segment lost 4 bases and the V segment lost 4 bases, leaving 12 bases of the junction unmatched. In DNA, the CDR3 is TGTGCCAGCAGCCGATGGTTAAAGCTAGCGGGAGGGTACAATGAGCAGTTCTTC. Protein: CASSRWLKLAGGYNEQFF.

The V gene is TRBV10-3, the J gene TRBJ2-7, with D possibly TRBD1 on 6 matching bases. The CDR3 contains 13 residues. CDR1 and CDR2 from the germline V gene are ENHRY and SYGVKD. The V gene lost 2 bases and the J gene lost 7 bases, with 12 bases spanning the gap. Here the CDR3 reads CAISEPTGREQYF. As DNA, the CDR3 is TGTGCCATCAGTGAGCCCACAGGGCGGGAGCAGTACTTC.

V is TRBV6-5 and J is TRBJ2-7; D gene unclear. Between the trimmed V and J ends, which lost 5 bases and 0 bases, there was a span of 14 bases. The CDR3 has 15 amino acids. From germline, CDR1 is MNHEY and CDR2 SVGAGI. The CDR3 coding sequence is TGTGCCAGCAGTCACCTAATGACGGACTCCTACGAGCAGTACTTC. Translated, it gives CASSHLMTDSYEQYF.

This chain connects TRBV5-4 to TRBJ1-3, with TRBD1 identical over 11 bases. Trimming at V came to 5 bases and at J to 14 bases, leaving 15 bases not matched to a gene. CDR1 SGHNT and CDR2 YYREEE come from the germline V gene (reference sequence). The CDR3 spans 15 residues. CDR3 nucleotides: TGTGCCAGCAGTTCCCGGGACAGGGGGATACAAGGCGTATATTTT. Its translation is CASSSRDRGIQGVYF. The full variable domain, with the rest looked up from reference TRBV5-4 and TRBJ1-3, is ETGVTQSPTHLIKTRGQQVTLRCSSQSGHNTVSWYQQALGQGPQFIFQYYREEENGRGNFPPRFSGLQFPNYSSELNVNALELDDSALYLCASSSRDRGIQGVYFGEGSWLTVV.

The gene calls are TRBV10-1 and TRBJ2-2; 7 bases match TRBD1. With V trimmed by 7 bases and J by 6 bases, 11 bases remained unmatched. The CDR3 contains 15 residues. Germline values: CDR1 WNHNN, CDR2 SYGVQD (reference sequence). The CDR3 coding sequence is TGCGCCAGCACTCAAGACAGGGAAAGGGCCGGGGAGCTGTTTTTT. Translated, it gives CASTQDRERAGELFF.

This clone has a single count. The V gene is TRBV27, the J gene TRBJ1-2; unclear D gene. V shed 0 bases and J shed 8 bases, with 10 bases lying between them. CDR1 MNHEY and CDR2 SMNVEV come from the germline V gene (reference sequence). The CDR3 has 13 amino acids. The CDR3 DNA sequence: TGTGCCAGCAGTTTATCAGGGTCTTTGGGCTACACCTTC. Protein product: CASSLSGSLGYTF.

V is TRBV28 and J is TRBJ2-1; D may correspond to TRBD1 or TRBD2 (5 bases each). Germline V lookup: CDR1 MDHEN, CDR2 SYDVKM. Trimming shortened V by 7 bases and J by 0 bases, and 16 bases separated the two germline ends. This CDR3 is 16 amino acids long. The CDR3 DNA reads TGTGCCAGCATATCCGGGACGGGAAGCTCCTACAATGAGCAGTTCTTC. Protein product: CASISGTGSSYNEQFF.

CDR3 bases: TGTGCCAGTAGTCCCTTTTGGGGACTAGCGGGAAGTCCAGATACGCAGTATTTT. Translating it yields CASSPFWGLAGSPDTQYF. The rearrangement joins TRBV19 to TRBJ2-3; 13 positions agree with TRBD2. The junction had 12 bases not matched to a gene; V was cut back by 5 bases and J by 4 bases. The CDR3 has 18 amino acids. The germline V gene encodes CDR1 LNHDA and CDR2 SQIVND (reference sequence).

For the CDR3, the DNA is TGTGCCAGCAGTTTATGGCCTGGGGACAGCTATACAGATACGCAGTATTTT. Protein product: CASSLWPGDSYTDTQYF. The chain joins TRBV28 to TRBJ2-3, with 7 bases aligning to TRBD1. Germline V gives CDR1 MDHEN, CDR2 SYDVKM. The CDR3 is 17 amino acids. V lost 0 bases, J lost 3 bases, and 9 bases stayed unmatched.

V usage is TRBV5-8 and J usage is TRBJ2-1; 12 nucleotides align to TRBD2. J lost 9 bases, V lost 0 bases, and 13 bases had no gene match. This CDR3 region has 18 residues. Germline lookup yields CDR1 SGHTS and CDR2 YDEGEE. CDR3 nucleotides: TGTGCCAGCAGCTTGGCCTTAGGACTAGCGGGATCGAGAAGTGAGCAGTTCTTC. Protein: CASSLALGLAGSRSEQFF. The whole variable domain, filled in from reference TRBV5-8 and TRBJ2-1, reads EAGVTQSPTHLIKTRGQQATLRCSPISGHTSVYWYQQALGLGLQFLLWYDEGEERNRGNFPPRFSGRQFPNYSSELNVNALELEDSALYLCASSLALGLAGSRSEQFFGPGTRLTVL.